The clone carrying this TCR beta chain appeared once. Generated by immunoSEQ multiplex PCR, the TCRdb table keeps only in-frame clones and is missing some. Here the sample spans 60,000 or so clones, more than 85% being singletons. The V end was cut by 7 bases, the J end by 13 bases, with 28 bases between. The CDR3 loop spans 15 amino acids. The germline V gene encodes CDR1 SGHTA and CDR2 FQGNSA. This specimen comes from a study of T cell changes during pregnancy in multiple sclerosis. The chain employs TRBV7-2 and TRBJ1-2; D perhaps matches TRBD1 (6 bases). The specimen comprised peripheral blood, sampled before pregnancy. The TCR comes from a female donor with multiple sclerosis, enrolled in a pregnancy study. The CDR3, as DNA: TGTGCCAGCAAAGCTTATACGGGGGGCCGAGGCGCGGCCACCTTC. Protein sequence: CASKAYTGGRGAATF. The variable domain in full, with the rest retrieved from reference TRBV7-2 and TRBJ1-2, is GAGVSQSPSNKVTEKGKDVELRCDPISGHTALYWYRQSLGQGLEFLIYFQGNSAPDKSGLPSDRFSAERTGGSVSTLTIQRTQQEDSAVYLCASKAYTGGRGAATFGSGTRLTVV.